The source of this T cell receptor (beta chain) is a study of spatial heterogeneity in lung cancer. Study in general: There were consistently more beta-chain sequences detected than alpha-chain sequences. Within raw reads, each unique TCR and UMI combination appeared on average more than ten times.

Time point in this sample: sample taken at primary tumor resection. Unsorted whole RNA from tumor, nontumor lung or frozen PBMC underwent sequencing. Donation came from over 60 patients with untreated early-stage non-small cell lung cancer. TCRdb reprocessed the 5' RACE reads via MiXCR and lists one record per CDR3 protein. The sample consists of tens of thousands of distinct CDR3 sequences, roughly an eighth of them appearing once. V was cut by 1 base and J by 1 base, with 4 bases left in between. The CDR3 runs to 13 residues. CDR1 is SGHRS and CDR2 is YFSETQ in the germline V gene. This TCR was sampled from a male donor with early-stage non-small cell lung cancer. The source material was PBMCs, sampled at surgery. J is TRBJ2-3 and V is TRBV5-1; D remains ambiguous. The CDR3 spells CASSLIGTDTQYF. The CDR3 region has the DNA TGCGCCAGCAGCTTGATTGGCACAGATACGCAGTATTTT. The full variable domain, with the rest looked up from reference TRBV5-1 and TRBJ2-3, is KAGVTQTPRYLIKTRGQQVTLSCSPISGHRSVSWYQQTPGQGLQFLFEYFSETQRNKGNFPGRFSGRQFSNSRSEMNVSTLELGDSALYLCASSLIGTDTQYFGPGTRLTVL.